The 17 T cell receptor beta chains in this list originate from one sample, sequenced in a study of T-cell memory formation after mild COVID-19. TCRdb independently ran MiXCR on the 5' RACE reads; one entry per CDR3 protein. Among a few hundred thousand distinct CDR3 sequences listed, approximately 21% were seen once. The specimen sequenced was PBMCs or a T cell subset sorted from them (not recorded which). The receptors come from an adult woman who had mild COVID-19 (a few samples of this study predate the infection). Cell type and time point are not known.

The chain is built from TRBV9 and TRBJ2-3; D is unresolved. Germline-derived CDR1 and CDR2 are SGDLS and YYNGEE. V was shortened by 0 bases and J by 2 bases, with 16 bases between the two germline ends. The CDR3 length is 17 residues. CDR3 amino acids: CASSVGNGPGYTDTQYF. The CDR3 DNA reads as TGTGCCAGCAGCGTAGGGAACGGGCCTGGATACACAGATACGCAGTATTTT.

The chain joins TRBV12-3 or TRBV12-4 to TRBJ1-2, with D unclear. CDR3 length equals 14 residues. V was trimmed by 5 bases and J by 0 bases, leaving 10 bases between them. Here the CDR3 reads CASSPSAANYGYTF. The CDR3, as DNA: TGTGCCAGCAGTCCATCGGCGGCTAACTATGGCTACACCTTC.

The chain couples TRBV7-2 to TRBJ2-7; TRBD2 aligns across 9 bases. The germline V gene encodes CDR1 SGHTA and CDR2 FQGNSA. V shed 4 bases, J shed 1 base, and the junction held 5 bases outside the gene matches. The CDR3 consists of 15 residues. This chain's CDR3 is CASSYLAGTSYEQYF. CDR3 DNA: TGTGCCAGCAGCTACCTAGCGGGAACTTCCTACGAGCAGTACTTC.

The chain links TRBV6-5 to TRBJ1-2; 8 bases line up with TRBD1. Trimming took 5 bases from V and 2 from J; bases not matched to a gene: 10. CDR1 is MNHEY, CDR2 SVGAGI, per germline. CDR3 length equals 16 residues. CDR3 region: CASSATGAPANYGYTF. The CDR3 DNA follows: TGTGCCAGCAGTGCGACAGGGGCGCCGGCGAACTATGGCTACACCTTC.

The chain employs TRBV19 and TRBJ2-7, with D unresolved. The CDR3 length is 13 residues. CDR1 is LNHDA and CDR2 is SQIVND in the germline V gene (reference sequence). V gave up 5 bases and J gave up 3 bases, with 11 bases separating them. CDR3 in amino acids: CASSLKSNYEQYF. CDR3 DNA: TGTGCCAGTAGTTTAAAATCGAACTACGAGCAGTACTTC.

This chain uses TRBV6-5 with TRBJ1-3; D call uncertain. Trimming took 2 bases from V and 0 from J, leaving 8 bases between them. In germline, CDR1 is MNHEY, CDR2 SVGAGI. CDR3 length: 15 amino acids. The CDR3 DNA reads TGTGCCAGCAGTTACGGAACTAGCTCTGGAAACACCATATATTTT. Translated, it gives CASSYGTSSGNTIYF.

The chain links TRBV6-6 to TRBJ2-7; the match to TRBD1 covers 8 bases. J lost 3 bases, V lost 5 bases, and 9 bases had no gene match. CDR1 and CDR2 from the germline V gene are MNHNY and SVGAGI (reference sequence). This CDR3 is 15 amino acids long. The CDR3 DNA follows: TGTGCCAGCAGTGTCCGTTTGGACAGGGACTACGAGCAGTACTTC. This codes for CASSVRLDRDYEQYF.

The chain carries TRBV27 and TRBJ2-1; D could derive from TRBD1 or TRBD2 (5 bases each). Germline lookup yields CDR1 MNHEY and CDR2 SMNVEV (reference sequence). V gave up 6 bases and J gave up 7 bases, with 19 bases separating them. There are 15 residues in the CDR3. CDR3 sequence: CASSYYESGPNEQFF. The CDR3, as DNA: TGTGCCAGCAGCTATTACGAATCGGGACCGAATGAGCAGTTCTTC.

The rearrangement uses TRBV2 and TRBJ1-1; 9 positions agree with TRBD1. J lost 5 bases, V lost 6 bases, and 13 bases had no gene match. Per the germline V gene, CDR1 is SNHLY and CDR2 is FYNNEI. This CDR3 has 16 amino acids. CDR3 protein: CASRDPGQGSGTEAFF. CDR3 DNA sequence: TGTGCCAGCAGAGATCCGGGACAGGGTAGTGGTACTGAAGCTTTCTTT.

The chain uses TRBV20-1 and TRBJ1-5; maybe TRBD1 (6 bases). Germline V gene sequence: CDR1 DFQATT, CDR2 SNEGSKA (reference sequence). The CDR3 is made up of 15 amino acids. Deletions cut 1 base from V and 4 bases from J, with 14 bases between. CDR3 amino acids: CSARVTGQVNQPQHF. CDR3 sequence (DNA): TGCAGTGCTAGAGTAACGGGACAAGTTAATCAGCCCCAGCATTTT.

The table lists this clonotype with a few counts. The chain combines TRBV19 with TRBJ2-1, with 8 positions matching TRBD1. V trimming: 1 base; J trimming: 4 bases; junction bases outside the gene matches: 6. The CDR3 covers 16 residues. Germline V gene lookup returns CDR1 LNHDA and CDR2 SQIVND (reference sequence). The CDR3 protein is CASSIAGQVRYNEQFF. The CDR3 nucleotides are TGTGCCAGTAGTATAGCGGGACAGGTCCGGTACAATGAGCAGTTCTTC.

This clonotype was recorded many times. CDR3 loop: CASSLQGRETQYF. CDR3 coding DNA: TGCGCCAGCAGCTTACAGGGTAGAGAGACCCAGTACTTC. This chain connects TRBV5-1 to TRBJ2-5, with D tentatively TRBD1 (6 bases). CDR1 is SGHRS, CDR2 YFSETQ, per germline. Trimming took 2 bases from V and 4 from J, leaving 9 bases between them. The CDR3 is made up of 13 amino acids.

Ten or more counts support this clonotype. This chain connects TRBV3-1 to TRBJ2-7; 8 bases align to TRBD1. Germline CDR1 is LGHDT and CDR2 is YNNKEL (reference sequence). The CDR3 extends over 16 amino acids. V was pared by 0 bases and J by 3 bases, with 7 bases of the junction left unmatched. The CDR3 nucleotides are TGTGCCAGCAGCCAAGAGTCTCGGACAGGGCACTACGAGCAGTACTTC. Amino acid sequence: CASSQESRTGHYEQYF.

CDR3: CSASLLQGGDTTNYGYTF. CDR3 coding DNA: TGCAGTGCTAGCCTTCTCCAGGGGGGCGATACGACTAACTATGGCTACACCTTC. This chain links TRBV20-1 with TRBJ1-2; 7 bases align to TRBD1. Germline V lookup: CDR1 DFQATT, CDR2 SNEGSKA (reference sequence). The ends lost 3 bases at V and 0 bases at J; junction bases unmatched: 16. This CDR3 comprises 18 residues.

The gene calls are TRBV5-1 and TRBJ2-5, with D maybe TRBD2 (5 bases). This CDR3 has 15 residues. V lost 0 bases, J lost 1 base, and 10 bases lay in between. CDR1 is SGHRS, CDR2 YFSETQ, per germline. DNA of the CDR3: TGCGCCAGCAGCTTGGGACGGGGAATCCAAGAGACCCAGTACTTC. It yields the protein CASSLGRGIQETQYF.

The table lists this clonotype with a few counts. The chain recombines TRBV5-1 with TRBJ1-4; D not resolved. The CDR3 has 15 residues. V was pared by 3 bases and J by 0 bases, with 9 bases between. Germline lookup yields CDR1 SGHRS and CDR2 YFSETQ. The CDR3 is CASSSDPATNEKLFF. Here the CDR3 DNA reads TGCGCCAGCAGCTCGGACCCTGCAACTAATGAAAAACTGTTTTTT.

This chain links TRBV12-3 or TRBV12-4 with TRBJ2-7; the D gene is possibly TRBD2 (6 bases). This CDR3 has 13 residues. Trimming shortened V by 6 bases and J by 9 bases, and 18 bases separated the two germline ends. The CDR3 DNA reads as TGTGCCAGCAGGTCACCGGGACTCCTTTTGCAGTACTTC. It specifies CASRSPGLLLQYF.